This TCR beta chain comes out of a study of regulatory T cells. Germline CDR1 and CDR2: PRHDT and FYEKMQ (reference sequence). Trimming cost V 2 bases and J 4 bases, with 13 bases left between them. CDR3 length: 15 residues. Amplification used 52 TRBV primers and 13 TRBJ primers. The table came from immunoSEQ multiplex PCR; TCRdb's copy has only in-frame clones and leaves some out. The table has around 6,300 clones, under 90% seen once; the top ten hold approximately 31%. General observations from the study: Regulatory T cells showed the strongest V-J pair restriction and V/J gene skewing among patient repertoires.

This clone was picked up one time. The antigen remains undetermined. This chain links TRBV13 with TRBJ2-3, with a weak D call TRBD2 (5 bases). This receptor was obtained from a child aged 5 to 17 with CD3G deficiency. Sample: CD8+ T cells sorted from blood. CDR3 protein: CASSLRRSGSDTQYF. CDR3 DNA: TGTGCCAGCAGCTTACGCCGGTCGGGGTCAGATACGCAGTATTTT.